The 6 T cell receptor beta chains given below trace back to one sample, sequenced in a study of long-term antiretroviral therapy in people with HIV. At the survey level, the v3.0 immunoSEQ assay was run. Here immunoSEQ multiplex PCR was the method, and the copy in TCRdb shows in-frame clones only, minus some. Among fewer than 45,000 clones, 82% were seen once, and the ten largest hold roughly 13%. Specimen: unsorted PBMCs, collected 0.3 years after starting antiretroviral therapy. All receptors come from a man aged 18 to 30 with HIV.

The chain joins TRBV21-1 to TRBJ1-2. TRBV21-1 counts as a pseudogene. The CDR3 length is 13 residues. The CDR3 DNA is TGTGCCAGCAGCAAAGAACTCAGAAAAGGCTACACCTTC. Encoded protein: CASSKELRKGYTF.

The CDR3 loop is CASSPGTGNTEAFF. The CDR3, as DNA: TGCGCCAGCAGCCCCGGGACAGGGAACACTGAAGCTTTCTTT. The chain couples TRBV5-1 to TRBJ1-1, with 8 bases fitting TRBD1. Germline V gene lookup returns CDR1 SGHRS and CDR2 YFSETQ. The CDR3 is 14 residues long. J lost 1 base, V lost 4 bases, and 3 bases had no gene match.

The chain links TRBV7-6 to TRBJ2-2, with D hard to call. Per germline, CDR1 SGHVS and CDR2 FNYEAQ. Trimming left V 2 bases short and J 7 bases short, with 8 bases between. The length of the CDR3 is 13 residues. CDR3 nucleotides: TGTGCCAGCAGCTTACAGGCTGACGGGGAGCTGTTTTTT. Its protein product is CASSLQADGELFF.

This clone occurred a few times. The V and J genes are TRBV5-4 and TRBJ1-2, with D possibly matching TRBD1 (6 bases). Germline V gives CDR1 SGHNT, CDR2 YYREEE (reference sequence). V dropped 5 bases and J dropped 10 bases, with 18 bases sitting between them. This CDR3 is 13 amino acids long. CDR3 region: CASSLTGGDDYTF. CDR3 in DNA: TGTGCCAGCAGTTTAACCGGGGGCGACGACTACACCTTC.

The chain couples TRBV18 to TRBJ1-1; 8 bases agree with TRBD1. The ends lost 4 bases at V and 7 bases at J; junction bases unmatched: 5. CDR1 is KGHSH, CDR2 LQKENI, per germline. The CDR3 extends over 13 amino acids. The CDR3 DNA reads as TGTGCCAGCTCACAGGACAGGGAGAGTGAAGCTTTCTTT. Residues: CASSQDRESEAFF.

The genes are TRBV7-9 and TRBJ1-5, with TRBD1 identical over 11 bases. Germline assignment: CDR1 SEHNR and CDR2 FQNEAQ (reference sequence). The CDR3 covers 15 residues. The trim removed 5 bases at V and 6 bases at J, leaving 6 bases unmatched. For the CDR3, the DNA is TGTGCCAGCAGCCTTGGGACAGGGGGTGTTCAGCCCCAGCATTTT. This codes for CASSLGTGGVQPQHF.